The 32 T cell receptor beta chains in this list originate from one sample, sequenced in a study of cytomegalovirus exposure and HLA in healthy donors. The PCR ran on 60 Vbeta and 13 Jbeta primers. Generated by immunoSEQ multiplex PCR, the TCRdb table keeps only in-frame clones and is missing some. The sample yields 100,000 to 150,000 clones, 74% seen once. Sequencing was carried out using PBMCs. The receptor set was obtained from a woman in her fifties or sixties in good health and CMV-seropositive.

The chain links TRBV2 to TRBJ1-4; no clear D gene. The germline V gene encodes CDR1 SNHLY and CDR2 FYNNEI. The V and J ends lost 8 bases and 6 bases respectively, with 16 bases between them. The CDR3 totals 14 residues. The CDR3 DNA is TGTGCCAGCTCACGGGTCCGGGAATATGAAAAACTGTTTTTT. It encodes CASSRVREYEKLFF.

CDR3 protein: CASSLDGGGQFF. Here the CDR3 DNA reads TGCGCCAGCAGCTTGGACGGTGGGGGCCAGTTCTTC. V usage is TRBV5-1 and J usage is TRBJ2-1; perhaps TRBD1 as D (6 bases). The CDR3 loop spans 12 amino acids. V lost 0 bases to trimming and J lost 13 bases, with 11 bases between them. Germline assignment: CDR1 SGHRS and CDR2 YFSETQ.

This rearrangement joins TRBV11-3 to TRBJ2-1; D unclear. From germline, CDR1 is SGHNT and CDR2 YENEEA. Trimming left V 5 bases short and J 1 base short, with 6 bases between. The length of the CDR3 is 13 residues. Here the CDR3 DNA reads TGTGCCAGCAGCCCCGGTTCCTACAATGAGCAGTTCTTC. Protein: CASSPGSYNEQFF.

The gene calls are TRBV19 and TRBJ2-7, with D hard to call. V was cut by 4 bases and J by 0 bases, with 16 bases left in between. Germline assignment: CDR1 LNHDA and CDR2 SQIVND (reference sequence). The CDR3 is 16 amino acids. DNA for the CDR3: TGTGCCAGTAGTAAACCCCTGCGCATTGCCTCCTACGAGCAGTACTTC. This gives the protein CASSKPLRIASYEQYF.

This chain joins TRBV6-7 and TRBJ2-1; TRBD1 is a possible D gene (6 bases). TRBV6-7 is classed as an ORF, of uncertain function. This CDR3 is built from 15 residues. V lost 7 bases, J lost 2 bases, and 15 bases lay in between. The CDR3 bases are TGTGCCAGCACTATCACGGACAGTCCCTACAATGAGCAGTTCTTC. Translation: CASTITDSPYNEQFF.

The J gene is TRBJ2-5, the V gene TRBV7-2; TRBD2 aligns across 7 bases. The length of the CDR3 is 14 residues. The germline V gene encodes CDR1 SGHTA and CDR2 FQGNSA. J lost 1 base, V lost 5 bases, and 4 bases had no gene match. CDR3: CASSIQRGQETQYF. The CDR3 nucleotides read TGTGCCAGCAGCATTCAGCGGGGCCAAGAGACCCAGTACTTC.

This clone has just one count. The chain uses TRBV4-2 and TRBJ2-5; D perhaps matches TRBD2 (6 bases). The V end lost 0 bases, the J end lost 4 bases, and 15 bases lay between the germline ends. Germline V lookup: CDR1 LGHNA, CDR2 YNFKEQ. The CDR3 covers 16 residues. The CDR3 sequence is CASSQEWAGRGETQYF. For the CDR3, the DNA is TGTGCCAGCAGCCAAGAGTGGGCGGGGAGAGGAGAGACCCAGTACTTC.

In this sample, this clone turned up a few times. J is TRBJ1-1 and V is TRBV5-1; D remains unclear. Trimming stripped 0 bases from V and 0 bases from J, with 9 bases between. The CDR3 has 15 amino acids. Germline lookup yields CDR1 SGHRS and CDR2 YFSETQ. For the CDR3, the DNA is TGCGCCAGCAGCTTGGTCCGAGGGATGAACACTGAAGCTTTCTTT. This codes for CASSLVRGMNTEAFF.

The DNA for the CDR3 is TGTGCCAGCAGCTTAGGGGGCCCCGGAACAGATACGCAGTATTTT. It translates to CASSLGGPGTDTQYF. This chain connects TRBV7-2 to TRBJ2-3, with D perhaps matching TRBD1 (5 bases). The germline V and J ends were trimmed by 1 base and 3 bases, with 11 bases remaining between them. Germline CDR1 SGHTA, CDR2 FQGNSA. This CDR3 is built from 15 residues.

This clone was counted between two and nine times. The genes are TRBV4-2 and TRBJ2-7, with a weak D call TRBD1 (6 bases). The CDR3 extends over 17 amino acids. Looked up from germline, CDR1 is LGHNA and CDR2 is YNFKEQ. Trimming took 1 base from V and 2 from J, leaving 18 bases between them. This CDR3 is CASSQAATGLRTYEQYF. DNA of the CDR3: TGTGCCAGCAGCCAAGCTGCCACAGGGTTAAGGACCTACGAGCAGTACTTC.

The rearrangement joins TRBV11-3 to TRBJ1-1, with D hard to call. The CDR3 loop spans 14 amino acids. Germline lookup yields CDR1 SGHNT and CDR2 YENEEA. V was pared by 6 bases and J by 1 base, with 12 bases between. The CDR3 reads CASRGEVQNTEAFF. The CDR3 DNA follows: TGTGCCAGCAGGGGTGAGGTTCAGAACACTGAAGCTTTCTTT.

The J gene is TRBJ2-3, the V gene TRBV7-8, with D uncertain. Per germline, CDR1 SGHVS and CDR2 FQNEAQ. The CDR3 length is 12 residues. V was shortened by 6 bases and J by 3 bases, with 7 bases between the two germline ends. The CDR3 nucleotides read TGTGCCAGCAGTCCTCGGACAGATACGCAGTATTTT. Translation: CASSPRTDTQYF.

This clone was picked up a small number of times. DNA for the CDR3: TGCGCCAGCAGCCACCCCGGGACAAACCAGCCCCAGCATTTT. It codes for CASSHPGTNQPQHF. This chain connects TRBV4-1 to TRBJ1-5; possibly TRBD1 for D (6 bases). V shed 3 bases and J shed 7 bases, with 13 bases lying between them. The germline gives CDR1 MGHRA, CDR2 YSYEKL. CDR3 length: 14 amino acids.

V gene TRBV10-2 combines with J gene TRBJ2-5; 13 positions match TRBD2. Germline V gene lookup returns CDR1 WSHSY and CDR2 SAAADI. The junction had 3 bases not matched to a gene; V was cut back by 4 bases and J by 1 base. The CDR3 totals 16 residues. DNA for the CDR3: TGCGCCAGCAGTGTGGGGACTAGCGGGGCCCAAGAGACCCAGTACTTC. It specifies CASSVGTSGAQETQYF.

This clone was seen just once. V is TRBV7-6 and J is TRBJ2-5, with 8 positions matching TRBD2. After removal of 5 bases from V and 4 bases from J, the junction contained 6 bases not matched to a gene. Looked up from germline, CDR1 is SGHVS and CDR2 is FNYEAQ. The CDR3 is 14 residues long. Written as DNA, the CDR3 is TGTGCCAGCAGCCCCCCGGGGGGGCTAGAGACCCAGTACTTC. Translated, it gives CASSPPGGLETQYF.

V is TRBV18 and J is TRBJ1-3; TRBD1 might be the D (5 bases). V lost 3 bases and J lost 4, with 16 bases in between. Looked up from germline, CDR1 is KGHSH and CDR2 is LQKENI. The CDR3 consists of 16 residues. This CDR3 reads CASSPGRFMAGNTIYF. Written as DNA, the CDR3 is TGTGCCAGCTCACCGGGGCGCTTTATGGCAGGAAACACCATATATTTT.

The chain employs TRBV30 and TRBJ2-1, with 15 bases identical to TRBD2. Germline-derived CDR1 and CDR2 are GTSNPN and SVGIG (reference sequence). The CDR3 covers 15 residues. V lost 5 bases, J lost 9 bases, and 8 bases stayed unmatched. The CDR3 loop is CAWSRTSGGAGEQFF. The DNA of the CDR3 is TGTGCCTGGTCGCGGACTAGCGGGGGGGCGGGTGAGCAGTTCTTC.

The chain has TRBV2 and TRBJ2-7, with 9 bases that match TRBD2. The CDR3 consists of 13 residues. The germline V gene has CDR1 SNHLY and CDR2 FYNNEI. With 9 bases clipped from V and 6 bases from J, the junction kept 9 bases outside the gene matches. CDR3 DNA sequence: TGTGCCAGGGCGGGACTAGCAGGGCTCGAGCAGTACTTC. It specifies CARAGLAGLEQYF.

The chain links TRBV11-2 to TRBJ2-3; maybe TRBD2 (6 bases). This CDR3 is 13 amino acids long. Trimming took off 5 bases at V and 6 bases at J, with 12 bases between the two ends. Germline CDR1 and CDR2: SGHAT and FQNNGV. In DNA form, the CDR3 reads TGTGCCAGCAGCGTCGGGACTCCGGATACGCAGTATTTT. This gives the protein CASSVGTPDTQYF. The entire variable domain, with the rest obtained from reference TRBV11-2 and TRBJ2-3, is as follows: EAGVAQSPRYKIIEKRQSVAFWCNPISGHATLYWYQQILGQGPKLLIQFQNNGVVDDSQLPKDRFSAERLKGVDSTLKIQPAKLEDSAVYLCASSVGTPDTQYFGPGTRLTVL.

The chain carries TRBV19 and TRBJ1-5; 7 positions match TRBD1. Germline V gene data show CDR1 as LNHDA and CDR2 as SQIVND (reference sequence). CDR3 size: 13 residues. V gave up 3 bases and J gave up 4 bases; unmatched junction bases: 0. CDR3 amino acids: CASSMTGNQPQHF. CDR3 bases: TGTGCCAGTAGTATGACAGGGAATCAGCCCCAGCATTTT.

The gene calls are TRBV5-1 and TRBJ2-5, with D unclear. In germline, CDR1 is SGHRS, CDR2 YFSETQ. This CDR3 spans 15 amino acids. The V end was cut by 0 bases, the J end by 2 bases, with 11 bases between. CDR3 coding DNA: TGCGCCAGCAGCTTGGTAGTGCCAACTCAAGAGACCCAGTACTTC. Its translation is CASSLVVPTQETQYF. The complete variable domain, with remaining parts taken from reference TRBV5-1 and TRBJ2-5, reads KAGVTQTPRYLIKTRGQQVTLSCSPISGHRSVSWYQQTPGQGLQFLFEYFSETQRNKGNFPGRFSGRQFSNSRSEMNVSTLELGDSALYLCASSLVVPTQETQYFGPGTRLLVL.

The chain joins TRBV27 to TRBJ1-2; D is unclear. From germline, CDR1 is MNHEY and CDR2 SMNVEV (reference sequence). The length of the CDR3 is 15 residues. Trimming removed 2 bases from V and 4 bases from J, with 14 bases in between. The CDR3 sequence is CASSLTPAGPYGYTF. The CDR3 region has the DNA TGTGCCAGCAGTTTAACCCCCGCAGGCCCCTATGGCTACACCTTC.

The V gene is TRBV7-2, the J gene TRBJ1-6, with 9 nucleotides matching TRBD1. The CDR3 length is 15 residues. Per germline, CDR1 SGHTA and CDR2 FQGNSA. Unmatched junction bases numbered 4, after V lost 1 base and J lost 9 bases. CDR3 amino acids: CASSLGGQGGSPLHF. The DNA for the CDR3 is TGTGCCAGCAGCTTAGGGGGACAGGGCGGTTCACCCCTCCACTTT.

This clone was recorded once. V and J are TRBV4-1 and TRBJ1-6; 7 nucleotides line up with TRBD1. J was trimmed by 8 bases and V by 0 bases; bases with no gene match: 7. The CDR3 runs 16 residues. CDR1 and CDR2 (germline): MGHRA, YSYEKL. The CDR3, as DNA: TGCGCCAGCAGCCAAGAGAGGACAGGAACCTATTCACCCCTCCACTTT. Translated: CASSQERTGTYSPLHF.

The V and J genes are TRBV7-9 and TRBJ2-7; the match to TRBD2 covers 7 bases. J was trimmed by 6 bases and V by 1 base; bases with no gene match: 15. Germline V gene data show CDR1 as SEHNR and CDR2 as FQNEAQ (reference sequence). The CDR3 extends over 17 amino acids. The CDR3 is CASSLGAVGTMKGEQYF. The CDR3 DNA sequence: TGTGCCAGCAGCTTAGGGGCGGTTGGGACTATGAAAGGCGAGCAGTACTTC.

CDR3 bases: TGTGCCAGCAGCCCAACGGGGGATACGCAGTATTTT. Amino acids: CASSPTGDTQYF. This chain links TRBV7-9 with TRBJ2-3, with a weak D call TRBD2 (5 bases). The CDR3 loop spans 12 amino acids. Germline V gives CDR1 SEHNR, CDR2 FQNEAQ (reference sequence). V dropped 5 bases and J dropped 6 bases, with 9 bases sitting between them. The full variable domain, completed using reference TRBV7-9 and TRBJ2-3, is DTGVSQNPRHKITKRGQNVTFRCDPISEHNRLYWYRQTLGQGPEFLTYFQNEAQLEKSRLLSDRFSAERPKGSFSTLEIQRTEQGDSAMYLCASSPTGDTQYFGPGTRLTVL.

V is TRBV5-4 and J is TRBJ2-7, with TRBD1 matching over 7 bases. Germline loops: CDR1 SGHNT, CDR2 YYREEE (reference sequence). V was clipped by 5 bases and J by 5 bases; unmatched bases: 13. The CDR3 loop spans 15 amino acids. The CDR3 sequence is CASSRPSSQGDEQYF. In DNA form, the CDR3 reads TGTGCCAGCAGTCGGCCCAGCTCCCAGGGGGACGAGCAGTACTTC.

V gene TRBV28 combines with J gene TRBJ2-2, with D perhaps matching TRBD1 (6 bases). Per germline, CDR1 MDHEN and CDR2 SYDVKM. V gave up 7 bases and J gave up 4 bases, with 10 bases separating them. This CDR3 has 13 residues. CDR3 protein: CASTRRGTGELFF. Here the CDR3 DNA reads TGTGCCAGCACACGCAGGGGCACCGGGGAGCTGTTTTTT. The full variable domain, completed using reference TRBV28 and TRBJ2-2, is DVKVTQSSRYLVKRTGEKVFLECVQDMDHENMFWYRQDPGLGLRLIYFSYDVKMKEKGDIPEGYSVSREKKERFSLILESASTNQTSMYLCASTRRGTGELFFGEGSRLTVL.

The chain joins TRBV11-2 to TRBJ2-2; D is perhaps TRBD1 (6 bases). Trimming left V 2 bases short and J 2 bases short, with 12 bases between. Germline V gives CDR1 SGHAT, CDR2 FQNNGV. The CDR3 consists of 16 residues. CDR3 residues: CASSLIRGGNTGELFF. The CDR3 DNA follows: TGTGCCAGCAGCTTAATTAGAGGGGGAAACACCGGGGAGCTGTTTTTT.

The chain has TRBV6-5 and TRBJ1-3, with D tentatively TRBD1 (5 bases). V was clipped by 5 bases and J by 2 bases, with 13 bases between them. Germline V CDR1 and CDR2: MNHEY, SVGAGI. This CDR3 is 15 amino acids long. The CDR3 loop reads CASSPRGRAGNTIYF. CDR3 sequence (DNA): TGTGCCAGCAGTCCCCGGGGGAGGGCTGGAAACACCATATATTTT.

This chain links TRBV4-3 with TRBJ2-3, with 9 bases aligning to TRBD2. This CDR3 is 13 amino acids long. Germline CDR1 reads LGHNA; CDR2 reads YSLEER. After removal of 6 bases from V and 5 bases from J, the junction contained 3 bases not matched to a gene. The DNA for the CDR3 is TGCGCCAGCAGGGCGGGGGGGCAAGATACGCAGTATTTT. As protein: CASRAGGQDTQYF.

This chain links TRBV14 with TRBJ1-6; D is perhaps TRBD1 (5 bases). The CDR3 covers 15 residues. In germline, CDR1 is SGHDN, CDR2 FVKESK. Trimming took 5 bases from V and 7 from J, leaving 15 bases between them. CDR3 amino acids: CASSKSSGGNSPLHF. The CDR3 nucleotides read TGTGCCAGCAGCAAAAGCTCCGGGGGGAATTCACCCCTCCACTTT.